This TCR beta chain was profiled in a study of blood T cell repertoires in COVID-19. Study-level information: From the United States, Italy and Spain came samples of acute and convalescent COVID-19. T cells, B-cell-depleted T cells, or PBMCs supplied cDNA or gDNA.

Study processing details: How many nucleated cells were present was estimated from reference gene primer amplification. TCRdb's copy holds only in-frame clones and misses some; the assay was immunoSEQ multiplex PCR. Clone size and the V and J calls come from that table; the DNA yielded D and trimming. The sample lists roughly 200,000 clones; over 75% were seen once. Looked up from germline, CDR1 is MNHEY and CDR2 is SVGAGI. The CDR3 has 15 residues. Trimming pared 8 bases from V and 2 bases from J, leaving 15 bases between. The chain joins TRBV6-5 to TRBJ2-2; tentative D call: TRBD1 (6 bases). The clonotype was recovered from a woman of 80 years or more with active or convalescent COVID-19. Sequencing was performed on peripheral blood. The CDR3 loop is CASPRTASNTGELFF. The DNA for the CDR3 is TGTGCCAGCCCTAGGACAGCTTCTAACACCGGGGAGCTGTTTTTT.